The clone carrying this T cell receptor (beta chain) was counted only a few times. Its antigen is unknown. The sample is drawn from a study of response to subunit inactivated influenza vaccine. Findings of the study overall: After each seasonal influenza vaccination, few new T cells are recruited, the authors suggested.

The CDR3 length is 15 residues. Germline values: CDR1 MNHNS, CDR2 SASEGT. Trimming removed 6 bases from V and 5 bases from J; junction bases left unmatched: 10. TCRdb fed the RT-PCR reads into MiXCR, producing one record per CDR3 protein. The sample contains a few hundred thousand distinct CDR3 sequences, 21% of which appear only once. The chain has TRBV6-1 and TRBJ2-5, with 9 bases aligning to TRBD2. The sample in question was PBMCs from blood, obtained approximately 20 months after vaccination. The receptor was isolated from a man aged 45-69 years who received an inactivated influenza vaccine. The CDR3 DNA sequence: TGTGCCAGCAGCAACCTACTAGCGGGTGGGGAGACCCAGTACTTC. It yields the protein CASSNLLAGGETQYF.